These 24 T cell receptor beta chains were all obtained from the same sample, sequenced in a study of identical twins. Using its own MiXCR run on the 5' RACE reads, TCRdb lists one record per CDR3 protein. The sample carries approximately 630,000 distinct CDR3 sequences, roughly 7.2% recorded once. This sample was shared with a second study, whose subject was yellow fever vaccine responses in identical twins.

The sample comprised PBMCs. These receptors all stem from a woman younger than 30 in good health.

This clonotype came up a few times. The V call is TRBV4-1, the J call TRBJ2-5; D gene ambiguous. The CDR3 consists of 13 residues. CDR1 is MGHRA and CDR2 is YSYEKL in the germline V gene. V was cut by 2 bases and J by 5 bases, with 9 bases left in between. CDR3 sequence reads: CASSQYRTETQYF. CDR3 DNA: TGCGCCAGCAGCCAATATCGGACGGAGACCCAGTACTTC.

The V and J genes are TRBV6-2 or TRBV6-3 and TRBJ1-4; 7 bases fit TRBD1. The CDR3 consists of 15 residues. V shed 6 bases and J 5 bases; nucleotides not matched to a gene: 9. Looked up from germline, CDR1 is MNHEY and CDR2 is SVGEGT. CDR3 bases: TGTGCCAGCAGCCCCATCCGGGACAGCAATGAAAAACTGTTTTTT. It codes for CASSPIRDSNEKLFF.

Many counts were recorded for this clonotype. CDR3 in amino acids: CATSGTDITGRAYNEQFF. CDR3 coding DNA: TGTGCCACCAGTGGCACCGACATTACAGGGAGGGCCTACAATGAGCAGTTCTTC. The V and J genes are TRBV24-1 and TRBJ2-1; D is possibly TRBD2 (7 bases). This CDR3 is 18 amino acids long. The germline V gene has CDR1 KGHDR and CDR2 SFDVKD. Trimming removed 5 bases from V and 2 bases from J, with 21 bases in between.

The J gene is TRBJ1-6, the V gene TRBV3-1; D is undetermined. Germline V gene lookup returns CDR1 LGHDT and CDR2 YNNKEL (reference sequence). The germline V and J ends were trimmed by 5 bases and 10 bases, with 18 bases remaining between them. The CDR3 sequence is 15 residues long. CDR3 region: CASSYSGMLESPLHF. For the CDR3, the DNA is TGTGCCAGCAGCTATTCCGGGATGCTTGAATCACCCCTCCACTTT.

This clonotype was detected ten times or more. The chain has TRBV12-3 or TRBV12-4 and TRBJ1-2; D remains unclear. This CDR3 comprises 13 residues. The V and J ends lost 5 bases and 7 bases respectively, with 14 bases between them. This chain's CDR3 is CASSLVISGGYTF. CDR3 DNA sequence: TGTGCCAGCAGTCTCGTGATTTCTGGTGGCTACACCTTC.

The chain couples TRBV20-1 to TRBJ2-3, with 7 bases matching TRBD1. The CDR3 runs to 14 residues. Germline lookup yields CDR1 DFQATT and CDR2 SNEGSKA (reference sequence). The ends lost 3 bases at V and 2 bases at J; junction bases unmatched: 5. The CDR3 is CSARDRSLTDTQYF. The CDR3 region has the DNA TGCAGTGCTAGGGACAGGTCCCTCACAGATACGCAGTATTTT.

The chain combines TRBV6-1 with TRBJ2-3; 7 bases align to TRBD2. The CDR3 is made up of 16 amino acids. J was trimmed by 1 base and V by 6 bases; bases with no gene match: 10. The V gene's germline CDR1 is MNHNS and CDR2 SASEGT. CDR3 sequence (DNA): TGTGCCAGCAGCCGGGACTACACACCTCGCACAGATACGCAGTATTTT. This gives the protein CASSRDYTPRTDTQYF.

The J gene is TRBJ1-1, the V gene TRBV20-1, with TRBD1 as a possible D gene (5 bases). V was shortened by 5 bases and J by 1 base, with 14 bases between the two germline ends. Germline V CDR1 and CDR2: DFQATT, SNEGSKA (reference sequence). This CDR3 comprises 14 residues. In nucleotides, the CDR3 is TGCAGTGCTGTTCGGGACCGGTGGAACACTGAAGCTTTCTTT. Protein sequence: CSAVRDRWNTEAFF.

This clonotype was detected ten times or more. The CDR3 DNA reads TGTGCCAGTAGTATCCAAGCGTTCTCCTACAATGAGCAGTTCTTC. It is translated as CASSIQAFSYNEQFF. The chain uses TRBV19 and TRBJ2-1; D is unclear. The germline V and J ends were trimmed by 3 bases and 0 bases, with 9 bases remaining between them. CDR1 and CDR2 (germline): LNHDA, SQIVND (reference sequence). This CDR3 comprises 15 residues.

For this clonotype: One base away lies a much larger clone, so this may be a sequencing read error. The V and J genes are TRBV12-3 or TRBV12-4 and TRBJ2-7; D unclear. The CDR3 length is 14 residues. CDR3 nucleotides: TGTGCCTGCAGTACCACAGAACGCCCGTACGAGCAGTACTTC. Protein sequence: CACSTTERPYEQYF.

Points on this clonotype: The junction departs from the called germline gene at one end, perhaps through a read error. The rearrangement joins TRBV9 to TRBJ2-3, with a possible D match to TRBD2 (9 bases). The CDR3 contains 16 residues. Germline CDR1 reads SGDLS; CDR2 reads YYNGEE. The CDR3 DNA follows: TGTGCCAGCAGCACAGGGGGACTAGCTAGCACAGGTACGCAGTATTTT. It translates to CASSTGGLASTGTQYF.

This rearrangement joins TRBV6-2 or TRBV6-3 to TRBJ1-3; the match to TRBD1 covers 7 bases. V shed 0 bases and J 3 bases; nucleotides not matched to a gene: 8. CDR1 and CDR2 (germline): MNHEY, SVGEGT. The CDR3 totals 17 residues. The CDR3 sequence is CASSYSTDRNRGNTIYF. In DNA form, the CDR3 reads TGTGCCAGCAGTTACTCGACGGACAGGAACCGTGGAAACACCATATATTTT.

This clonotype was detected ten times or more. V and J are TRBV4-1 and TRBJ1-5; D may be TRBD1 (6 bases). Trimming pared 3 bases from V and 7 bases from J, leaving 10 bases between. This CDR3 region has 13 residues. Germline lookup yields CDR1 MGHRA and CDR2 YSYEKL. This CDR3 reads CASSHGGGQPQHF. The CDR3 coding sequence is TGCGCCAGCAGCCACGGGGGCGGGCAGCCCCAGCATTTT.

This clonotype has just a few counts. The chain employs TRBV27 and TRBJ2-5; 14 nucleotides line up with TRBD2. This CDR3 has 16 residues. The V and J ends lost 4 bases and 5 bases, in that order; junction bases with no gene match: 6. Germline CDR1 MNHEY, CDR2 SMNVEV (reference sequence). CDR3 nucleotides: TGTGCCAGCAGTTGGGGGACTAGCGGGAGTTTGGAGACCCAGTACTTC. Protein sequence: CASSWGTSGSLETQYF.

This clonotype has a handful of counts. The chain links TRBV27 to TRBJ2-5, with no clear D. The germline V gene encodes CDR1 MNHEY and CDR2 SMNVEV (reference sequence). V was shortened by 7 bases and J by 5 bases, with 14 bases between the two germline ends. The CDR3 sequence is 13 residues long. The CDR3 coding sequence is TGTGCCAGCAAGGTAGCACCCGGGGAGACCCAGTACTTC. Translation gives CASKVAPGETQYF.

CDR3 coding DNA: TGCAGTGCTAGCAGACAGGGGACCGGGGAGCTGTTTTTT. As protein: CSASRQGTGELFF. The chain uses TRBV20-1 and TRBJ2-2, with 8 bases aligning to TRBD1. This CDR3 is built from 13 residues. Germline V gives CDR1 DFQATT, CDR2 SNEGSKA (reference sequence). Trimming cost V 3 bases and J 5 bases; bases outside gene matches: 2.

This clonotype came up a few times. CDR3 bases: TGTGCCAGCAGCAAAAATCACAGCACGGGGGAGCAGTACGTC. Residues: CASSKNHSTGEQYV. The rearrangement uses TRBV21-1 and TRBJ2-7. TRBV21-1 is a pseudogene. This CDR3 region has 14 residues.

This clonotype appeared a few times. The chain is built from TRBV28 and TRBJ2-3; TRBD2 agrees at 16 bases. After removal of 6 bases from V and 4 bases from J, the junction contained 4 bases not matched to a gene. Germline loops: CDR1 MDHEN, CDR2 SYDVKM. The CDR3 loop spans 16 amino acids. The DNA for the CDR3 is TGTGCCAGCAGAGGGACTAGCGGGGGGGTAGCAGATACGCAGTATTTT. Residues: CASRGTSGGVADTQYF.

The chain uses TRBV5-1 and TRBJ2-5; 12 nucleotides agree with TRBD2. The CDR3 has 15 residues. CDR1 is SGHRS and CDR2 is YFSETQ in the germline V gene. The trim removed 3 bases at V and 5 bases at J, leaving 5 bases unmatched. The CDR3 region is CASSSSGRALETQYF. The CDR3 DNA reads as TGCGCCAGCAGCTCTAGCGGGAGGGCCCTGGAGACCCAGTACTTC.

The chain joins TRBV7-9 to TRBJ2-1; perhaps TRBD1 as D (6 bases). CDR1 is SEHNR and CDR2 is FQNEAQ in the germline V gene (reference sequence). The CDR3 is 15 residues long. Deletions cut 5 bases from V and 2 bases from J, with 13 bases between. Here the CDR3 reads CASSPQGLAYNEQFF. DNA of the CDR3: TGTGCCAGCAGCCCACAGGGTTTAGCCTACAATGAGCAGTTCTTC.

This clonotype turned up a few times. This chain joins TRBV2 and TRBJ1-2; D perhaps matches TRBD1 (5 bases). V was cut by 0 bases and J by 4 bases, with 15 bases left in between. Looked up from germline, CDR1 is SNHLY and CDR2 is FYNNEI. The CDR3 extends over 16 amino acids. CDR3 sequence (DNA): TGTGCCAGCAGTGAAGCGCTTCGGGGACCTATCTATGGCTACACCTTC. Its translation: CASSEALRGPIYGYTF.

The sample holds a few counts of this clonotype. The chain uses TRBV5-1 and TRBJ1-6; a weak D match, TRBD1 (5 bases). V was trimmed by 2 bases and J by 10 bases, leaving 19 bases between them. The CDR3 extends over 16 amino acids. The germline V gene has CDR1 SGHRS and CDR2 YFSETQ. The CDR3 DNA follows: TGCGCCAGCAGCTTCCGGGATGCGGGGAGGGGATCACCCCTCCACTTT. Translated, it gives CASSFRDAGRGSPLHF.

Many counts were recorded for this clonotype. The rearrangement links TRBV29-1 to TRBJ2-6; D is perhaps TRBD2 (5 bases). The CDR3 consists of 16 residues. V lost 4 bases, J lost 2 bases, and 15 bases lay in between. CDR1 is SQVTM and CDR2 is ANQGSEA in the germline V gene. Written as DNA, the CDR3 is TGCAGCGTTGGAGGTCTCCGGGGAACTGGGGCCAACGTCCTGACTTTC. It specifies CSVGGLRGTGANVLTF.

This clonotype was observed at least ten times. The genes are TRBV10-3 and TRBJ2-7, with 9 bases fitting TRBD1. The V gene end was trimmed by 7 bases and the J gene end by 3 bases; junction bases not matched to a gene: 4. Germline CDR1 reads ENHRY; CDR2 reads SYGVKD. The CDR3 extends over 13 amino acids. The CDR3 here is CAINPGQGYEQYF. For the CDR3, the DNA is TGTGCCATCAACCCGGGACAGGGCTACGAGCAGTACTTC.